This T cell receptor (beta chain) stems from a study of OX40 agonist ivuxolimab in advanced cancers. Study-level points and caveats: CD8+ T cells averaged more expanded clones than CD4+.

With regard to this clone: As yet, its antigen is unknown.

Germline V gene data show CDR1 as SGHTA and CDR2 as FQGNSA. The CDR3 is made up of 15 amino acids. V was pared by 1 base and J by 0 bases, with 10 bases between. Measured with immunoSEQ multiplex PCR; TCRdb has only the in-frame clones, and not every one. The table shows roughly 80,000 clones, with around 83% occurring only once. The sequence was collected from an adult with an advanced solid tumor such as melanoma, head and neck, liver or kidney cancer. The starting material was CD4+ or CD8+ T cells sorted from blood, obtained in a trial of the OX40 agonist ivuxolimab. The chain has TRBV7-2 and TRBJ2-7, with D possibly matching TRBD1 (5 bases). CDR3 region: CASSLGQGRSYEQYF. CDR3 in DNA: TGTGCCAGCAGCTTAGGTCAGGGTCGCTCCTACGAGCAGTACTTC.